Below, 11 T cell receptor beta chains from the same sample are listed, as sequenced in a study of type 1 regulatory T cells. Study-wide points: Type 1 regulatory T cells had a more restricted TCR repertoire than non-type 1 regulatory T cells.

Each CDR3 protein gets one entry after TCRdb re-called the reads with MiXCR. In the table there are roughly 71,000 distinct CDR3 sequences, roughly 20% of which are singletons. Antigens for these TCRs are unknown. The specimen sequenced was cultured type 1 regulatory T (Tr1) cells, either the whole culture or a sorted fraction (not recorded which). The receptors shown here come from a human donor in good health.

The chain has TRBV2 and TRBJ1-2; perhaps TRBD1 as D (6 bases). Germline assignment: CDR1 SNHLY and CDR2 FYNNEI. V lost 0 bases to trimming and J lost 7 bases, with 15 bases between them. The CDR3 has 15 amino acids. The CDR3 region has the DNA TGTGCCAGCAGTGAAGCGCTGGGGGCGATGTTTGGCTACACCTTC. This gives the protein CASSEALGAMFGYTF.

V gene TRBV5-1 combines with J gene TRBJ2-5; no clear D. The CDR3 extends over 14 amino acids. Trimming took off 4 bases at V and 5 bases at J, with 15 bases between the two ends. The germline gives CDR1 SGHRS, CDR2 YFSETQ. CDR3 in DNA: TGCGCCAGCAGCCCTCGCCACCCATGGGAGACCCAGTACTTC. Encoded protein: CASSPRHPWETQYF.

Only a few counts were recorded for this clonotype. V usage is TRBV7-3 and J usage is TRBJ2-3; 10 bases map to TRBD2. The germline V gene encodes CDR1 SGHTA and CDR2 FQGTGA. V shed 4 bases and J 6 bases; nucleotides not matched to a gene: 7. The CDR3 sequence is 15 residues long. The DNA of the CDR3 is TGTGCCAGCAGCTCCAGCCTAGCGGGGGCTGATACGCAGTATTTT. This codes for CASSSSLAGADTQYF.

This clonotype has just a few counts. The CDR3 DNA reads as TGTGCCAGTAGCAGCCGGGATCCAGGCGATTCACCCCTCCACTTT. This codes for CASSSRDPGDSPLHF. The chain joins TRBV19 to TRBJ1-6; D gene unclear. Germline CDR1 and CDR2: LNHDA and SQIVND (reference sequence). V was clipped by 6 bases and J by 8 bases, with 17 bases between them. The CDR3 has 15 amino acids.

The gene calls are TRBV20-1 and TRBJ2-2; unclear D gene. Trimming removed 1 base from V and 0 bases from J, with 6 bases in between. This CDR3 has 14 amino acids. Germline CDR1 reads DFQATT; CDR2 reads SNEGSKA (reference sequence). The DNA for the CDR3 is TGCAGTGCTAGAGGGACGACGAACACCGGGGAGCTGTTTTTT. Encoded protein: CSARGTTNTGELFF.

This clonotype appeared a few times. V and J are TRBV15 and TRBJ2-1; 7 bases align to TRBD2. The CDR3 contains 12 residues. The germline CDR1 and CDR2 sequences are LNHNV and YYDKDF (reference sequence). J lost 15 bases, V lost 0 bases, and 5 bases had no gene match. CDR3 sequence: CATSRDGRETFF. CDR3 nucleotide sequence: TGTGCCACCAGCAGAGATGGGAGGGAGACGTTCTTC.

This clonotype came up a few times. The V gene is TRBV7-6, the J gene TRBJ1-5; maybe TRBD1 (5 bases). The germline CDR1 and CDR2 sequences are SGHVS and FNYEAQ. The CDR3 sequence is 14 residues long. Trimming removed 5 bases from V and 7 bases from J, with 15 bases in between. Here the CDR3 DNA reads TGTGCCAGCAGCCCGGGACTTTCATCCCAGCCCCAGCATTTT. It yields the protein CASSPGLSSQPQHF.

The chain links TRBV15 to TRBJ2-1, with D unclear. V was trimmed by 3 bases and J by 0 bases, leaving 9 bases between them. CDR1 is LNHNV, CDR2 YYDKDF, per germline (reference sequence). The CDR3 length is 15 residues. The CDR3 reads CATSRGPTSYNEQFF. The CDR3, as DNA: TGTGCCACCAGCAGGGGCCCCACCTCCTACAATGAGCAGTTCTTC.

V gene TRBV7-9 combines with J gene TRBJ2-1; D is possibly TRBD2 (6 bases). CDR1 and CDR2 from the germline V gene are SEHNR and FQNEAQ (reference sequence). The CDR3 length is 16 residues. Trimming shortened V by 5 bases and J by 4 bases, and 18 bases separated the two germline ends. CDR3 sequence reads: CASSGPAGGSYNEQFF. The CDR3 nucleotides read TGTGCCAGCAGCGGGCCCGCTGGAGGGAGTTACAATGAGCAGTTCTTC.

The chain recombines TRBV20-1 with TRBJ1-5; no reliable D call. With 2 bases removed from V and 6 bases from J, the gap between germline ends came to 8 bases. The CDR3 sequence is 12 residues long. Germline lookup yields CDR1 DFQATT and CDR2 SNEGSKA (reference sequence). The CDR3 loop reads CSARPDGQPQHF. CDR3 nucleotide sequence: TGCAGTGCTAGACCAGACGGTCAGCCCCAGCATTTT.

The chain carries TRBV10-3 and TRBJ1-3, with 12 bases lining up with TRBD1. This CDR3 comprises 18 residues. CDR1 is ENHRY and CDR2 is SYGVKD in the germline V gene. V shed 11 bases, J shed 0 bases, and the junction held 14 bases outside the gene matches. The CDR3 protein is CAAARDRGPVLSGNTIYF. The CDR3 DNA is TGTGCCGCCGCTAGGGACAGGGGGCCTGTCCTCTCTGGAAACACCATATATTTT.